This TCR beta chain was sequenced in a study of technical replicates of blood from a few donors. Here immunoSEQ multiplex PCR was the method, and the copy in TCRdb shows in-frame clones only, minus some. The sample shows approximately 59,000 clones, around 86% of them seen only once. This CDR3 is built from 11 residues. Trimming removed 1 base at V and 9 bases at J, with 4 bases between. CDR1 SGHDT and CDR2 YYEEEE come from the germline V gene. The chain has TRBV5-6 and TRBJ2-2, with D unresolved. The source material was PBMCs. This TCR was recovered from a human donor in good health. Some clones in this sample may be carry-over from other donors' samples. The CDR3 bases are TGTGCCAGCAGCTTGAGCCGGGAGCTGTTTTTT. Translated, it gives CASSLSRELFF.